Each of the 8 T cell receptor beta chains below was sequenced from the same sample in a study of vaccination and CD4 T cells after COVID-19. Sequenced with the Oncomine TCR Beta short-read assay was DNA taken from cultured CD4+ T cells. TCRdb ran MiXCR on the PCR reads and lists one entry per CDR3 protein. The sample carries around 10,000 distinct CDR3 sequences, approximately 60% recorded once. The treatment here: 10-day PBMC culture with coronavirus spike peptide pools or control peptides (ViraFEST assay). No antigens are known for them. Input material: CD4+ T cells from blood, cultured in vitro. These receptors originate from a human donor who had recovered from COVID-19.

The J gene is TRBJ2-7, the V gene TRBV7-2; D gene ambiguous. The CDR3 sequence is 14 residues long. CDR1 is SGHTA, CDR2 FQGNSA, per germline. Trimming pared 5 bases from V and 2 bases from J, leaving 13 bases between. The CDR3 protein is CASSISGLTYEQYF. CDR3 in DNA: TGTGCCAGCAGCATTTCGGGCCTTACCTACGAGCAGTACTTC.

V and J are TRBV20-1 and TRBJ2-1, with 10 positions matching TRBD2. Unmatched junction bases numbered 9, after V lost 1 base and J lost 9 bases. The germline gives CDR1 DFQATT, CDR2 SNEGSKA (reference sequence). CDR3 length: 15 residues. The CDR3 DNA reads TGCAGTGCTAGAGTAAGCGGGAGGGCCGTAAGTGAGCAGTTCTTC. This codes for CSARVSGRAVSEQFF.

The chain recombines TRBV20-1 with TRBJ1-1; a weak D match, TRBD1 (5 bases). Germline loops: CDR1 DFQATT, CDR2 SNEGSKA (reference sequence). V was clipped by 6 bases and J by 1 base, with 9 bases between them. The length of the CDR3 is 12 residues. In DNA, the CDR3 is TGCAGTGCCACCGGGGGGAACACTGAAGCTTTCTTT. Translated: CSATGGNTEAFF.

This rearrangement joins TRBV2 to TRBJ2-7; TRBD2 aligns across 8 bases. V gave up 5 bases and J gave up 4 bases; unmatched junction bases: 16. Germline V gene sequence: CDR1 SNHLY, CDR2 FYNNEI. The CDR3 has 17 amino acids. The CDR3: CASSPPPGLGAGYEQYF. CDR3 nucleotide sequence: TGTGCCAGCAGTCCCCCCCCGGGACTAGGGGCGGGATACGAGCAGTACTTC.

The count of this clonotype is one. This rearrangement joins TRBV6-5 to TRBJ1-3; no definite D call. Trimming stripped 4 bases from V and 2 bases from J, with 6 bases between. The CDR3 loop spans 13 amino acids. CDR1 is MNHEY and CDR2 is SVGAGI in the germline V gene. The CDR3 coding sequence is TGTGCCAGCAGTTCCTCACCTGGAAACACCATATATTTT. It translates to CASSSSPGNTIYF.

This sequence joins TRBV19 and TRBJ1-1; D unclear. This CDR3 spans 13 amino acids. Between the trimmed V and J ends, which lost 5 bases and 3 bases, there was a span of 10 bases. Germline CDR1 reads LNHDA; CDR2 reads SQIVND (reference sequence). The CDR3 protein is CASSRGRYTEAFF. Written as DNA, the CDR3 is TGTGCCAGTAGTCGCGGCAGATACACTGAAGCTTTCTTT.

V gene TRBV19 combines with J gene TRBJ1-5; no definite D call. The CDR3 is 17 residues long. CDR1 is LNHDA and CDR2 is SQIVND in the germline V gene (reference sequence). Trimming cost V 0 bases and J 2 bases, with 14 bases left between them. The CDR3 reads CASSIDGFRYGNQPQHF. The CDR3 DNA is TGTGCCAGTAGTATAGACGGGTTTAGATACGGCAATCAGCCCCAGCATTTT. Based on the CDR3 plus reference TRBV19 and TRBJ1-5, the full variable domain is DGGITQSPKYLFRKEGQNVTLSCEQNLNHDAMYWYRQDPGQGLRLIYYSQIVNDFQKGDIAEGYSVSREKKESFPLTVTSAQKNPTAFYLCASSIDGFRYGNQPQHFGDGTRLSIL.

The V call is TRBV19, the J call TRBJ1-5; D call uncertain. V gave up 4 bases and J gave up 0 bases, with 13 bases separating them. Germline V lookup: CDR1 LNHDA, CDR2 SQIVND (reference sequence). This CDR3 is 16 amino acids long. CDR3 loop: CASSRVGGNSNQPQHF. CDR3 nucleotides: TGTGCCAGTAGTAGGGTCGGCGGCAATAGCAATCAGCCCCAGCATTTT.